Shown below are 16 T cell receptor beta chains from a single sample sequenced in a study of PD-L1 blockade in urothelial cancer. The assay was immunoSEQ multiplex PCR, and TCRdb's table has in-frame clones only and misses some. The table has roughly 74,000 clones, about nine tenths seen once; the top ten hold 5% to 7%. Sample: PBMCs, taken around atezolizumab (anti-PD-L1) treatment. The receptors stem from a woman in her sixties or seventies with urothelial cancer.

This clone was observed a single time. The genes are TRBV7-2 and TRBJ2-7; no clear D gene. Trimming shortened V by 4 bases and J by 0 bases, and 22 bases separated the two germline ends. Germline-derived CDR1 and CDR2 are SGHTA and FQGNSA. The CDR3 has 18 amino acids. The CDR3 loop reads CASSSHLTPPLVSYEQYF. The CDR3 region has the DNA TGTGCCAGCAGCTCCCACTTAACTCCGCCGCTGGTCTCCTACGAGCAGTACTTC.

The rearrangement joins TRBV29-1 to TRBJ2-1; D is possibly TRBD2 (6 bases). The germline V and J ends were trimmed by 4 bases and 9 bases, with 22 bases remaining between them. The germline CDR1 and CDR2 sequences are SQVTM and ANQGSEA. The CDR3 runs to 15 residues. The CDR3 DNA sequence: TGCAGCGTTGTGGGCCAGGGAGGTTTGGGAGGTGAGCAGTTCTTC. Translation: CSVVGQGGLGGEQFF.

The gene calls are TRBV5-1 and TRBJ2-1; weak D call: TRBD2 (6 bases). CDR1 and CDR2 (germline): SGHRS, YFSETQ. Trimming pared 0 bases from V and 4 bases from J, leaving 11 bases between. The CDR3 runs 15 residues. This CDR3 is CASSLDAGSYNEQFF. CDR3 in DNA: TGCGCCAGCAGCTTGGACGCGGGGTCTTACAATGAGCAGTTCTTC.

The J gene is TRBJ2-7, the V gene TRBV6-1; 10 bases are a match to TRBD1. V lost 6 bases to trimming and J lost 9 bases; unmatched junction nucleotides: 11. Germline V lookup: CDR1 MNHNS, CDR2 SASEGT. This CDR3 is 14 amino acids long. CDR3 coding DNA: TGTGCCAGCAGCCCCGGGACAGGGGTCATTGGGCAGTACTTC. Translation: CASSPGTGVIGQYF.

The chain links TRBV27 to TRBJ2-7, with a possible D match to TRBD2 (5 bases). The CDR3 consists of 16 residues. V lost 2 bases, J lost 2 bases, and 16 bases lay in between. Per the germline V gene, CDR1 is MNHEY and CDR2 is SMNVEV (reference sequence). CDR3 in amino acids: CASSLIGNRGTYEQYF. The CDR3 DNA is TGTGCCAGCAGTTTAATAGGCAACCGAGGGACCTACGAGCAGTACTTC.

This clone has a handful of counts. The chain has TRBV5-6 and TRBJ1-5; no clear D. Germline V lookup: CDR1 SGHDT, CDR2 YYEEEE. The ends were cut back, 1 base at V and 1 base at J, with 9 bases in the middle. The CDR3 has 15 amino acids. The CDR3: CASSLFRLSNQPQHF. DNA of the CDR3: TGTGCCAGCAGCTTGTTCAGGTTGAGCAATCAGCCCCAGCATTTT.

The chain recombines TRBV5-1 with TRBJ2-1, with 7 bases identical to TRBD2. The ends lost 0 bases at V and 6 bases at J; junction bases unmatched: 9. Per the germline V gene, CDR1 is SGHRS and CDR2 is YFSETQ. CDR3 length: 16 residues. The CDR3 protein is CASSLGRLALSNEQFF. Here the CDR3 DNA reads TGCGCCAGCAGCTTGGGACGACTAGCATTGAGCAATGAGCAGTTCTTC.

The J gene is TRBJ2-1, the V gene TRBV4-1, with TRBD2 matching 7 bases. The V gene's germline CDR1 is MGHRA and CDR2 YSYEKL. There are 17 residues in the CDR3. V dropped 2 bases and J dropped 6; count of bases not matched to a gene: 13. The DNA for the CDR3 is TGCGCCAGCAGCCAAAACCCGACTAAGCGGGGCATCAATGAGCAGTTCTTC. Protein product: CASSQNPTKRGINEQFF.

A single count supports this clone. The CDR3 DNA is TGCGCCAGCAGCCAAGATCAAGGCAGACCAAGCGCGAACACCGGGGAGCTGTTTTTT. The encoded protein is CASSQDQGRPSANTGELFF. This chain connects TRBV4-1 to TRBJ2-2, with D hard to call. V was cut by 0 bases and J by 0 bases, with 17 bases left in between. This CDR3 spans 19 amino acids. Germline values: CDR1 MGHRA, CDR2 YSYEKL.

The chain employs TRBV5-1 and TRBJ2-3; 10 bases are a match to TRBD2. The J segment lost 3 bases and the V segment lost 5 bases, leaving 9 bases of the junction unmatched. The CDR3 is 16 residues long. The V gene's germline CDR1 is SGHRS and CDR2 YFSETQ. CDR3 in DNA: TGCGCCAGCAGTTACGTTAGCGGGAGGTTGACAGATACGCAGTATTTT. Amino acid sequence: CASSYVSGRLTDTQYF.

The chain couples TRBV7-8 to TRBJ2-7; possible D gene TRBD2, 6 bases. Germline-derived CDR1 and CDR2 are SGHVS and FQNEAQ. V lost 5 bases, J lost 2 bases, and 13 bases lay in between. CDR3 length: 14 residues. The CDR3 DNA follows: TGTGCCAGCAGCACACTACTAGCTGCCTACGAGCAGTACTTC. Its translation is CASSTLLAAYEQYF.

The chain has TRBV2 and TRBJ2-5, with D perhaps TRBD2 (5 bases). The CDR3 is made up of 15 amino acids. V was trimmed by 5 bases and J by 2 bases, leaving 15 bases between them. Per germline, CDR1 SNHLY and CDR2 FYNNEI. DNA of the CDR3: TGTGCCAGCAGTCGGGAAAGGCAAACTCAAGAGACCCAGTACTTC. It encodes CASSRERQTQETQYF. The full variable domain, in which reference TRBV2 and TRBJ2-5 provide the parts outside the CDR3, is EPEVTQTPSHQVTQMGQEVILRCVPISNHLYFYWYRQILGQKVEFLVSFYNNEISEKSEIFDDQFSVERPDGSNFTLKIRSTKLEDSAMYFCASSRERQTQETQYFGPGTRLLVL.

The chain couples TRBV5-3 to TRBJ2-7; 10 nucleotides match TRBD1. TRBV5-3 is an ORF; its function is uncertain. J gave up 1 base and V 4 bases, and 8 bases lay outside the gene matches. The CDR3 length is 16 residues. The CDR3 protein is CARSPLGTGDSYEQYF. The CDR3 DNA reads as TGTGCCAGAAGCCCACTCGGGACAGGGGATTCCTACGAGCAGTACTTC.

The V gene is TRBV7-3, the J gene TRBJ2-1; 10 nucleotides align to TRBD2. CDR1 and CDR2 (germline): SGHTA, FQGTGA. The CDR3 loop spans 16 amino acids. Unmatched junction bases numbered 10, after V lost 5 bases and J lost 6 bases. As DNA, the CDR3 is TGTGCCAGCAGCCCCCCCCTAGCGGGAGTCGGCAATGAGCAGTTCTTC. It translates to CASSPPLAGVGNEQFF.

The chain links TRBV5-6 to TRBJ2-7; 12 nucleotides match TRBD2. After removal of 4 bases from V and 6 bases from J, the junction contained 11 bases not matched to a gene. In germline, CDR1 is SGHDT, CDR2 YYEEEE. The CDR3 is 16 amino acids. The CDR3 coding sequence is TGTGCCAGCAGCCCCCTAGCGGGAGGGAGTAGGAGCGAGCAGTACTTC. Its protein is CASSPLAGGSRSEQYF. Drawing the rest from reference TRBV5-6 and TRBJ2-7, the complete variable domain is DAGVTQSPTHLIKTRGQQVTLRCSPKSGHDTVSWYQQALGQGPQFIFQYYEEEERQRGNFPDRFSGHQFPNYSSELNVNALLLGDSALYLCASSPLAGGSRSEQYFGPGTRLTVT.

The rearrangement joins TRBV5-1 to TRBJ2-3, with 13 bases aligning to TRBD2. V dropped 4 bases and J dropped 5; count of bases not matched to a gene: 7. CDR1 is SGHRS, CDR2 YFSETQ, per germline. This CDR3 contains 16 residues. CDR3: CASSPTSGGAGDTQYF. In DNA, the CDR3 is TGCGCCAGCAGCCCTACTAGCGGGGGGGCAGGAGATACGCAGTATTTT. Looking up the rest from reference TRBV5-1 and TRBJ2-3 gives the full variable domain: KAGVTQTPRYLIKTRGQQVTLSCSPISGHRSVSWYQQTPGQGLQFLFEYFSETQRNKGNFPGRFSGRQFSNSRSEMNVSTLELGDSALYLCASSPTSGGAGDTQYFGPGTRLTVL.